A single sample is the source of the 31 T cell receptor beta chains below, sequenced in a study of T cell responses to AZD1222 COVID-19 vaccine. Measured with immunoSEQ multiplex PCR; TCRdb has only the in-frame clones, and not every one. This sample has under 150,000 clones, with about 90% found just once. The sequenced sample was peripheral blood, obtained 28 days after the second AZD1222 dose. These receptor sequences come from an adult who received the AZD1222 COVID-19 vaccine.

The V and J genes are TRBV9 and TRBJ1-2; D remains unclear. This CDR3 is 15 amino acids long. Germline V gene sequence: CDR1 SGDLS, CDR2 YYNGEE. V lost 0 bases and J 5 bases, leaving 14 bases between the germline ends. CDR3 protein: CASSVAPDSQYGYTF. CDR3 nucleotide sequence: TGTGCCAGCAGCGTAGCCCCCGACTCCCAGTATGGCTACACCTTC.

This clone was recorded a few times. The chain carries TRBV29-1 and TRBJ1-2; D possibly corresponds to TRBD1 (6 bases). In germline, CDR1 is SQVTM, CDR2 ANQGSEA. This CDR3 region has 11 residues. V was shortened by 6 bases and J by 5 bases, with 10 bases between the two germline ends. The CDR3 coding sequence is TGCAGCGTGGACAGCCTATATGGCTACACCTTC. This sequence encodes CSVDSLYGYTF. Together with reference TRBV29-1 and TRBJ1-2, the CDR3 gives the full variable domain: SAVISQKPSRDICQRGTSLTIQCQVDSQVTMMFWYRQQPGQSLTLIATANQGSEATYESGFVIDKFPISRPNLTFSTLTVSNMSPEDSSIYLCSVDSLYGYTFGSGTRLTVV.

This CDR3 reads CASSENGGPWIGSPLHF. CDR3 coding DNA: TGTGCCAGCAGTGAAAACGGGGGCCCTTGGATCGGCTCACCCCTCCACTTT. The chain joins TRBV6-1 to TRBJ1-6; a weak D match, TRBD1 (6 bases). CDR3 size: 17 residues. The V and J ends lost 2 bases and 10 bases respectively, with 21 bases between them. Germline assignment: CDR1 MNHNS and CDR2 SASEGT.

This chain connects TRBV2 to TRBJ1-5; no firm D call. V lost 1 base and J lost 5, with 9 bases in between. CDR1 is SNHLY, CDR2 FYNNEI, per germline. The CDR3 totals 14 residues. DNA for the CDR3: TGTGCCAGCAGTGAAGGGACGTCCGATCAGCCCCAGCATTTT. Translating it yields CASSEGTSDQPQHF.

In this sample, this clone turned up a few times. This rearrangement joins TRBV7-6 to TRBJ2-1; TRBD2 might be the D (6 bases). The CDR3 totals 14 residues. Germline values: CDR1 SGHVS, CDR2 FNYEAQ. V was cut by 3 bases and J by 6 bases, with 12 bases left in between. The CDR3: CASSFRTNFNEQFF. CDR3 DNA: TGTGCCAGCAGCTTCCGGACTAACTTCAATGAGCAGTTCTTC.

The rearrangement links TRBV29-1 to TRBJ1-2, with D maybe TRBD1 (5 bases). Trimming cost V 3 bases and J 0 bases, with 8 bases left between them. Germline CDR1 and CDR2: SQVTM and ANQGSEA. The CDR3 runs 13 residues. The CDR3 DNA follows: TGCAGCGTTGAGGACAACGCTAACTATGGCTACACCTTC. Protein product: CSVEDNANYGYTF.

V and J are TRBV30 and TRBJ1-5; D remains unclear. This CDR3 region has 17 residues. The V and J ends lost 3 bases and 0 bases respectively, with 18 bases between them. Germline V gene sequence: CDR1 GTSNPN, CDR2 SVGIG (reference sequence). The CDR3 protein is CAWSYAGRPYSNQPQHF. The CDR3 region has the DNA TGTGCCTGGAGCTATGCGGGCAGACCGTATAGCAATCAGCCCCAGCATTTT.

The V call is TRBV6-2 or TRBV6-3, the J call TRBJ1-1, with 10 positions matching TRBD1. The CDR3 length is 17 residues. V lost 6 bases, J lost 2 bases, and 12 bases stayed unmatched. Germline CDR1 MNHEY, CDR2 SVGEGT. The CDR3 sequence is CASSPSPGTGVNTEAFF. Here the CDR3 DNA reads TGTGCCAGCAGCCCTAGTCCCGGGACAGGGGTCAACACTGAAGCTTTCTTT.

The chain recombines TRBV13 with TRBJ1-2; D is ambiguous. This CDR3 has 12 residues. Germline V gene data show CDR1 as PRHDT and CDR2 as FYEKMQ (reference sequence). The germline V and J ends were trimmed by 3 bases and 3 bases, with 5 bases remaining between them. CDR3: CASSFSDYGYTF. In nucleotides, the CDR3 is TGTGCCAGCAGCTTTTCGGACTATGGCTACACCTTC.

V is TRBV3-1 (or the pseudogene TRBV3-2) and J is TRBJ1-2, with D possibly being TRBD1 (6 bases). Germline CDR1 is LGHDT and CDR2 is YNNKEL (reference sequence). The V end lost 0 bases, the J end lost 4 bases, and 18 bases lay between the germline ends. CDR3 size: 17 residues. CDR3 in DNA: TGTGCCAGCAGCCAAGATAGGTCTGGGGGGCCAGGCTATGGCTACACCTTC. Protein product: CASSQDRSGGPGYGYTF.

This clone was seen a single time. This rearrangement joins TRBV28 to TRBJ2-7; perhaps TRBD2 as D (7 bases). The CDR3 totals 13 residues. Trimming cost V 8 bases and J 1 base, with 12 bases left between them. Germline CDR1 MDHEN, CDR2 SYDVKM. The CDR3 nucleotides are TGTGCCAGCCGGGGGGCTTGGTCCTACGAGCAGTACGTC. Translating it yields CASRGAWSYEQYV.

V usage is TRBV29-1 and J usage is TRBJ2-1; TRBD2 agrees at 8 bases. Unmatched junction bases numbered 18, after V lost 4 bases and J lost 10 bases. CDR3 length: 16 amino acids. CDR1 SQVTM and CDR2 ANQGSEA come from the germline V gene. DNA for the CDR3: TGCAGCGTTGCAGGGCGGGGGGCCGACTACCTCAGCGAGCAGTTCTTC. This translates into CSVAGRGADYLSEQFF.

The chain couples TRBV6-1 to TRBJ2-7; 7 positions match TRBD1. J lost 2 bases, V lost 2 bases, and 6 bases had no gene match. Germline values: CDR1 MNHNS, CDR2 SASEGT. The CDR3 is made up of 15 amino acids. CDR3 protein: CASSEMGTATYEQYF. CDR3 bases: TGTGCCAGCAGTGAAATGGGGACAGCAACCTACGAGCAGTACTTC.

This clone has a single count. This chain uses TRBV7-6 with TRBJ2-1; 7 positions match TRBD1. The germline gives CDR1 SGHVS, CDR2 FNYEAQ. V gave up 5 bases and J gave up 0 bases; unmatched junction bases: 7. There are 16 residues in the CDR3. The CDR3 here is CASSPRGQFSYNEQFF. The CDR3 region has the DNA TGTGCCAGCAGCCCTAGGGGACAGTTCTCCTACAATGAGCAGTTCTTC.

J is TRBJ1-1 and V is TRBV2, with no clear D. V dropped 6 bases and J dropped 11 bases, with 13 bases sitting between them. The CDR3 sequence is 11 residues long. Germline assignment: CDR1 SNHLY and CDR2 FYNNEI. The CDR3: CASSLYAAAFF. In DNA, the CDR3 is TGTGCCAGCAGCTTATACGCCGCGGCTTTCTTT.

The rearrangement links TRBV5-1 to TRBJ2-7; no firm D call. The CDR3 sequence is 13 residues long. Germline values: CDR1 SGHRS, CDR2 YFSETQ. The V end was cut by 1 base, the J end by 6 bases, with 11 bases between. The CDR3 loop is CASSLTNVGEQYF. The CDR3 nucleotides read TGCGCCAGCAGCTTGACAAACGTAGGCGAGCAGTACTTC.

The chain couples TRBV6-4 to TRBJ2-1, with 11 bases aligning to TRBD2. V lost 3 bases and J lost 8; bases outside the gene matches: 6. CDR3 size: 15 residues. CDR1 MRHNA and CDR2 SNTAGT come from the germline V gene. The CDR3 protein is CASSEGTSGSYEQFF. The CDR3 nucleotides read TGTGCCAGCAGTGAGGGGACTAGCGGTTCGTATGAGCAGTTCTTC.

The chain carries TRBV15 and TRBJ1-5; D ambiguous. The CDR3 consists of 14 residues. Germline lookup yields CDR1 LNHNV and CDR2 YYDKDF (reference sequence). Trimming cost V 5 bases and J 2 bases, with 10 bases left between them. The CDR3 nucleotides read TGTGCCACCAGCGAGGGATGGGGCAATCAGCCCCAGCATTTT. Its protein is CATSEGWGNQPQHF.

The CDR3 DNA is TGTGCCAGCAGCTTAGCTGAACAGCCCGAGCAGTACGTC. Its protein product is CASSLAEQPEQYV. The chain carries TRBV7-9 and TRBJ2-7; D is unclear. Germline CDR1 SEHNR, CDR2 FQNEAQ (reference sequence). Trimming pared 0 bases from V and 6 bases from J, leaving 9 bases between. The CDR3 consists of 13 residues.

V usage is TRBV9 and J usage is TRBJ1-4; 10 bases are shared with TRBD1. V gave up 4 bases and J gave up 0 bases; unmatched junction bases: 12. CDR1 and CDR2 from the germline V gene are SGDLS and YYNGEE. The CDR3 length is 19 residues. The CDR3 loop reads CASSPRLTGGFSTNEKLFF. CDR3 nucleotides: TGTGCCAGCAGCCCGCGTCTGACAGGGGGCTTCTCAACTAATGAAAAACTGTTTTTT.

V and J are TRBV5-5 and TRBJ2-7; 7 bases line up with TRBD1. The germline V gene encodes CDR1 SGHKS and CDR2 YYEKEE (reference sequence). The J segment lost 0 bases and the V segment lost 7 bases, leaving 4 bases of the junction unmatched. The CDR3 covers 13 residues. The CDR3, as DNA: TGTGCCAGCGGTGGGACAGACTCCTACGAGCAGTACTTC. It encodes CASGGTDSYEQYF.

This sequence joins TRBV6-5 and TRBJ2-7; 7 bases line up with TRBD2. J gave up 6 bases and V 2 bases, and 10 bases lay outside the gene matches. The CDR3 loop spans 15 amino acids. The germline V gene has CDR1 MNHEY and CDR2 SVGAGI. CDR3 DNA: TGTGCCAGCAGTTACGATGGGCGGGGGAAAGGCGAGCAGTACGTC. Protein sequence: CASSYDGRGKGEQYV.

On this clone: The sample contains more than one DNA sequence encoding this CDR3. V gene TRBV3-1 (or the pseudogene TRBV3-2) combines with J gene TRBJ1-3; D gene unclear. V lost 4 bases and J 1 base, leaving 5 bases between the germline ends. Germline loops: CDR1 LGHDT, CDR2 YNNKEL (reference sequence). The CDR3 sequence is 13 residues long. The CDR3 nucleotides read TGTGCCAGCAGCCCCAGTTCTGGAAACACCATATATTTT. It yields the protein CASSPSSGNTIYF.

V is TRBV2 and J is TRBJ1-1; D is ambiguous. Per the germline V gene, CDR1 is SNHLY and CDR2 is FYNNEI. V was pared by 2 bases and J by 4 bases, with 14 bases between. CDR3 size: 15 residues. The CDR3 coding sequence is TGTGCCAGCAGTGAATTGGGGATGGAGGGCACTGAAGCTTTCTTT. As protein: CASSELGMEGTEAFF.

The chain couples TRBV19 to TRBJ1-5, with D maybe TRBD1 (6 bases). Germline V gene sequence: CDR1 LNHDA, CDR2 SQIVND (reference sequence). V gave up 8 bases and J gave up 1 base, with 21 bases separating them. This CDR3 has 17 amino acids. The CDR3 region has the DNA TGTGCCAGTCAATATGTGGAGGCAGGGGCAAGCAATCAGCCCCAGCATTTT. Amino acids: CASQYVEAGASNQPQHF. Supplemented by reference TRBV19 and TRBJ1-5, the full variable domain reads DGGITQSPKYLFRKEGQNVTLSCEQNLNHDAMYWYRQDPGQGLRLIYYSQIVNDFQKGDIAEGYSVSREKKESFPLTVTSAQKNPTAFYLCASQYVEAGASNQPQHFGDGTRLSIL.

The chain is built from TRBV6-5 and TRBJ2-2; 9 positions agree with TRBD1. The CDR3 runs 14 residues. The trim removed 5 bases at V and 6 bases at J, leaving 4 bases unmatched. In germline, CDR1 is MNHEY, CDR2 SVGAGI. The CDR3 DNA is TGTGCCAGCAGTAAGGACAGGGGTGCCGGGGAGCTGTTTTTT. Amino acids: CASSKDRGAGELFF.

This chain joins TRBV29-1 and TRBJ2-7, with TRBD2 matching over 13 bases. Germline V CDR1 and CDR2: SQVTM, ANQGSEA. With 5 bases clipped from V and 2 bases from J, the junction kept 3 bases outside the gene matches. CDR3 length: 14 amino acids. CDR3 DNA: TGCAGCGTTCGGACTAGCGGGAGCCCCTACGAGCAGTACTTC. It translates to CSVRTSGSPYEQYF.

The chain uses TRBV11-2 and TRBJ1-1, with D unclear. The germline gives CDR1 SGHAT, CDR2 FQNNGV. This CDR3 has 18 amino acids. V was clipped by 3 bases and J by 0 bases, with 20 bases between them. The CDR3 nucleotides are TGTGCCAGCAGCTTCCGCCCCCTTTTCGGAAGCATGAACACTGAAGCTTTCTTT. It specifies CASSFRPLFGSMNTEAFF. The full variable domain, completed using reference TRBV11-2 and TRBJ1-1, is EAGVAQSPRYKIIEKRQSVAFWCNPISGHATLYWYQQILGQGPKLLIQFQNNGVVDDSQLPKDRFSAERLKGVDSTLKIQPAKLEDSAVYLCASSFRPLFGSMNTEAFFGQGTRLTVV.

V usage is TRBV7-2 and J usage is TRBJ2-7; D is possibly TRBD1 or TRBD2 (5 bases each). In germline, CDR1 is SGHTA, CDR2 FQGNSA. With 5 bases removed from V and 7 bases from J, the gap between germline ends came to 18 bases. The CDR3 covers 14 residues. CDR3 sequence reads: CASSPLGTVSEQYF. CDR3 sequence (DNA): TGTGCCAGCAGCCCCCTAGGGACCGTGTCTGAGCAGTACTTC. The full variable domain, its missing parts supplied by reference TRBV7-2 and TRBJ2-7, is GAGVSQSPSNKVTEKGKDVELRCDPISGHTALYWYRQSLGQGLEFLIYFQGNSAPDKSGLPSDRFSAERTGGSVSTLTIQRTQQEDSAVYLCASSPLGTVSEQYFGPGTRLTVT.

The V and J genes are TRBV2 and TRBJ1-4, with a tentative D call TRBD1 (5 bases). The CDR3 is 13 residues long. Germline lookup yields CDR1 SNHLY and CDR2 FYNNEI. The V and J ends lost 9 bases and 8 bases respectively, with 16 bases between them. In DNA, the CDR3 is TGTGCCAGTAGAGGGACTTCACGGGAAAAACTGTTTTTT. It yields the protein CASRGTSREKLFF. Variable domain in full (rest from reference TRBV2 and TRBJ1-4): EPEVTQTPSHQVTQMGQEVILRCVPISNHLYFYWYRQILGQKVEFLVSFYNNEISEKSEIFDDQFSVERPDGSNFTLKIRSTKLEDSAMYFCASRGTSREKLFFGSGTQLSVL.

The chain links TRBV3-1 (or the pseudogene TRBV3-2) to TRBJ1-1, with D unresolved. CDR3 size: 16 residues. Germline V gene lookup returns CDR1 LGHDT and CDR2 YNNKEL (reference sequence). Trimming removed 4 bases from V and 4 bases from J, with 19 bases in between. The chain's CDR3 is CASSLVLPSIRTEAFF. For the CDR3, the DNA is TGTGCCAGCAGCCTCGTTCTTCCTTCAATTCGCACTGAAGCTTTCTTT.